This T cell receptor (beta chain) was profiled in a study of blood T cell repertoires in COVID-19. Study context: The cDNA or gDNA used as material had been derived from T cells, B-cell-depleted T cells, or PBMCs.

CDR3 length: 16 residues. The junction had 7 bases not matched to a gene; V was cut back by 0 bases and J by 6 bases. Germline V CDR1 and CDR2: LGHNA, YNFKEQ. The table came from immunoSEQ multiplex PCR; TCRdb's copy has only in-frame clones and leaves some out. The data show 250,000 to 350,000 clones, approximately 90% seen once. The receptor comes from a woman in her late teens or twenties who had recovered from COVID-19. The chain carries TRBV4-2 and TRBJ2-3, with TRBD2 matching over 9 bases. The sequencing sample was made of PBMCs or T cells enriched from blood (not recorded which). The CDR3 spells CASSQDRGGGADTQYF. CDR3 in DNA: TGTGCCAGCAGCCAAGATCGGGGCGGGGGGGCCGATACGCAGTATTTT.